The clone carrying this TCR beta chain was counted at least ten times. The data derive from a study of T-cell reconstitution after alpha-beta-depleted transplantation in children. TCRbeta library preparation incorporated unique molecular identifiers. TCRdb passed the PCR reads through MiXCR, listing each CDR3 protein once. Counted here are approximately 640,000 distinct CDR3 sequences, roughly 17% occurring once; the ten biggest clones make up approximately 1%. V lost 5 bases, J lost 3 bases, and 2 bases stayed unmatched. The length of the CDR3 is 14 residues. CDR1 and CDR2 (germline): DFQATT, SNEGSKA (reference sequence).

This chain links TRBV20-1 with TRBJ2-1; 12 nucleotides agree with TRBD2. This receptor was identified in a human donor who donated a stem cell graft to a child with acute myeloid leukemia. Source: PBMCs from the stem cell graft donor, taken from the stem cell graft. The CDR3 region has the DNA TGCAGTGCTGGACTAGCGGGGTTCTACAATGAGCAGTTCTTC. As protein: CSAGLAGFYNEQFF.